The entry below gives a single TCR beta chain sequence along with its context. Its target is unknown. The source of the sample is a study of spatial heterogeneity in lung cancer. Study overall: More beta-chain than alpha-chain sequences were consistently detected. Each distinct TCR and UMI combination averaged more than ten appearances in raw reads.

MiXCR, run by TCRdb on the 5' RACE reads, gives a single entry per CDR3 protein. This sample has over 45,000 distinct CDR3 sequences; less than 5.5% occur once, and the top ten carry approximately 12%. The V gene's germline CDR1 is SGHTA and CDR2 FQGNSA. The length of the CDR3 is 15 residues. Trimming cost V 3 bases and J 5 bases; bases outside gene matches: 4. Study-level results: Ubiquitous, expanded tumor-derived TCRs were more frequently observed in blood at resection than at follow-up.

As for time point: sample taken at primary tumor resection. Unsorted whole RNA from tumor, nontumor lung or frozen PBMC underwent sequencing. Samples came from roughly 72 TRACERx patients with untreated early-stage lung cancer. Sequenced here: PBMCs, sampled at surgery. This TCR came from a male donor with early-stage non-small cell lung cancer. V gene TRBV7-2 combines with J gene TRBJ2-5; 12 bases line up with TRBD2. In nucleotides, the CDR3 is TGTGCCAGCAGCTTGACTAGCGGGAGTTTTGAGACCCAGTACTTC. Its protein is CASSLTSGSFETQYF.